This TCR beta chain was sequenced in a study of blood T cell repertoires in COVID-19. The overall study: Samples came from the United States, Italy and Spain, spanning acute and convalescent COVID-19. T cells, B-cell-depleted T cells, or PBMCs provided the cDNA or gDNA that served as material.

Original handling: From reference gene primer amplification, estimates of nucleated cell counts were derived. Clones were read by immunoSEQ multiplex PCR, and TCRdb kept only the in-frame ones, dropping some. Clone size and V and J calls were adopted from that table, with D and trimming inferred from the DNA. Of about 170,000 clones listed, 70% to 90% are singletons. While infection was still active, Seattle patients were enrolled and then followed longitudinally. The J segment lost 10 bases and the V segment lost 0 bases, leaving 4 bases of the junction unmatched. CDR1 and CDR2 (germline): LGHNA, YNFKEQ. This CDR3 spans 14 amino acids.

This TCR came from a woman in her fifties or sixties with COVID-19, enrolled during active disease. This rearrangement joins TRBV4-2 to TRBJ1-2; 11 nucleotides line up with TRBD1. The sample consisted of peripheral blood. Here the CDR3 DNA reads TGTGCCAGCAGCCAAGATTGGACAGGGGGCGCCTACACCTTC. As protein: CASSQDWTGGAYTF.